This T cell receptor beta chain was found in a study of CD8 T cells in Susac syndrome. Random hexamers were used to reverse transcribe the RNA input (about 0.5 to 1 ug). TCRdb ran MiXCR on the immunoSEQ multiplex PCR reads and lists one entry per CDR3 protein. The sample records around 300,000 distinct CDR3 sequences, over 75% being singletons. Germline V gene sequence: CDR1 MNHNY, CDR2 SVGAGI (reference sequence). This CDR3 spans 14 amino acids. J gave up 2 bases and V 11 bases, and 9 bases lay outside the gene matches. This chain connects TRBV6-6 to TRBJ2-3; 8 positions match TRBD2. The sample consisted of CD8+ T cells from PBMCs. This TCR was sampled from a human donor with multiple sclerosis. Here the CDR3 DNA reads TGTGCCGTGGGGGGTAGCGGGACCACAGATACGCAGTATTTT. The encoded protein is CAVGGSGTTDTQYF.